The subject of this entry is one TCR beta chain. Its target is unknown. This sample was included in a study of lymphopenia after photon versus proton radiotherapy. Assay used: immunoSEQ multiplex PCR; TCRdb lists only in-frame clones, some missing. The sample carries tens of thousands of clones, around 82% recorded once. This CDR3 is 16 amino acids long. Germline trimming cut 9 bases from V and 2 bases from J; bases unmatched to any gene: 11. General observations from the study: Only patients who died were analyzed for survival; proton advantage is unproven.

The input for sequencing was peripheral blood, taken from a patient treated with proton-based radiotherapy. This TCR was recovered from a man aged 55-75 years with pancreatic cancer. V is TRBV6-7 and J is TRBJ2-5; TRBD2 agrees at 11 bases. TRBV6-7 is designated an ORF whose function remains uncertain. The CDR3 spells CARTQWGTSGQETQYF. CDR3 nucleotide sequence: TGTGCCAGAACCCAATGGGGGACTAGCGGACAAGAGACCCAGTACTTC.